A single sample is the source of the 11 T cell receptor beta chains below, sequenced in a study of blood T cell repertoires in COVID-19. Only in-frame clones appear in the TCRdb table, and some are missing; sequencing was by immunoSEQ multiplex PCR. This sample has some 310,000 clones, with under 90% found just once. Sequencing was performed on PBMCs or T cells enriched from blood (not recorded which). These receptors originate from a woman in her 30s who had recovered from COVID-19.

The gene calls are TRBV4-1 and TRBJ2-3; 9 positions match TRBD2. CDR1 is MGHRA and CDR2 is YSYEKL in the germline V gene. The CDR3 sequence is 18 residues long. J lost 2 bases, V lost 2 bases, and 11 bases had no gene match. The DNA of the CDR3 is TGCGCCAGCAGCCAATGGGTTCAACTAGCGGGCTCCACAGATACGCAGTATTTT. Its translation is CASSQWVQLAGSTDTQYF.

The chain combines TRBV11-2 with TRBJ2-3; D not certain. This CDR3 spans 12 amino acids. V lost 3 bases to trimming and J lost 5 bases, with 6 bases between them. Germline values: CDR1 SGHAT, CDR2 FQNNGV. CDR3 bases: TGTGCCAGCAGCTTCCTAAGAGATACGCAGTATTTT. Amino acid sequence: CASSFLRDTQYF.

The chain combines TRBV18 with TRBJ2-7, with D tentatively TRBD2 (5 bases). The V end lost 1 base, the J end lost 6 bases, and 13 bases lay between the germline ends. The germline V gene has CDR1 KGHSH and CDR2 LQKENI. The CDR3 runs to 14 residues. The CDR3 DNA reads as TGTGCCAGCTCACCACAGACGGGGTCGGGCGAGCAGTACTTC. It codes for CASSPQTGSGEQYF. The complete variable domain, with remaining parts taken from reference TRBV18 and TRBJ2-7, reads NAGVMQNPRHLVRRRGQEARLRCSPMKGHSHVYWYRQLPEEGLKFMVYLQKENIIDESGMPKERFSAEFPKEGPSILRIQQVVRGDSAAYFCASSPQTGSGEQYFGPGTRLTVT.

The chain recombines TRBV5-1 with TRBJ2-3; 13 nucleotides align to TRBD2. V shed 4 bases, J shed 9 bases, and the junction held 8 bases outside the gene matches. Germline V lookup: CDR1 SGHRS, CDR2 YFSETQ. This CDR3 has 15 residues. This chain's CDR3 is CASSEGTSGKGTQYF. DNA for the CDR3: TGCGCCAGCAGCGAAGGGACTAGCGGGAAGGGCACGCAGTATTTT.

Notes on this clone: The germline gene is not matched at one end of the junction; a read error may be the cause. Other DNA variants within this sample encode the same CDR3. The chain combines TRBV7-7 with TRBJ2-5, with TRBD2 matching over 11 bases. Per germline, CDR1 SSHAT and CDR2 FNYEAQ (reference sequence). This CDR3 is built from 15 residues. As DNA, the CDR3 is TGTGCTAGCAGCTTAGCGGGGGGGCTGGGAGAGACCCAGTACTTC. This sequence encodes CASSLAGGLGETQYF.

The chain has TRBV27 and TRBJ2-3; tentative D call: TRBD2 (6 bases). Trimming left V 3 bases short and J 4 bases short, with 11 bases between. This CDR3 is built from 14 residues. CDR1 is MNHEY, CDR2 SMNVEV, per germline (reference sequence). The CDR3 spells CASSFAGSPDTQYF. The DNA of the CDR3 is TGTGCCAGCAGTTTTGCGGGGAGCCCAGATACGCAGTATTTT.

The chain is built from TRBV30 and TRBJ1-2; no reliable D call. V was trimmed by 0 bases and J by 7 bases, leaving 12 bases between them. The CDR3 has 13 residues. From germline, CDR1 is GTSNPN and CDR2 SVGIG (reference sequence). CDR3: CAWSVSGFSGYTF. The CDR3 DNA reads TGTGCCTGGAGTGTATCGGGTTTTAGTGGCTACACCTTC.

The chain recombines TRBV7-2 with TRBJ2-7; D may be TRBD2 (6 bases). The V and J ends lost 5 bases and 3 bases respectively, with 17 bases between them. Germline CDR1 is SGHTA and CDR2 is FQGNSA. CDR3 size: 15 residues. The CDR3 region is CASSPQFGGVYEQYF. The CDR3 bases are TGTGCCAGCAGCCCGCAATTCGGGGGAGTCTACGAGCAGTACTTC. Based on the CDR3 plus reference TRBV7-2 and TRBJ2-7, the full variable domain is GAGVSQSPSNKVTEKGKDVELRCDPISGHTALYWYRQSLGQGLEFLIYFQGNSAPDKSGLPSDRFSAERTGGSVSTLTIQRTQQEDSAVYLCASSPQFGGVYEQYFGPGTRLTVT.

The chain recombines TRBV6-2 or TRBV6-3 with TRBJ1-5; 11 nucleotides line up with TRBD1. V lost 5 bases and J lost 4; bases outside the gene matches: 7. The germline gives CDR1 MNHEY, CDR2 SVGEGT. The CDR3 spans 16 residues. In nucleotides, the CDR3 is TGTGCCAGCAGTAAAACCGGGACAGGGGGAAATCAGCCCCAGCATTTT. Its translation: CASSKTGTGGNQPQHF.

Here the CDR3 DNA reads TGTGCCAGCAGCCCTGGGACAGGGACCCACAATGAGCAGTTCTTC. It is translated as CASSPGTGTHNEQFF. This chain joins TRBV7-9 and TRBJ2-1, with TRBD1 matching over 9 bases. The germline V gene encodes CDR1 SEHNR and CDR2 FQNEAQ (reference sequence). This CDR3 is built from 15 residues. The J segment lost 5 bases and the V segment lost 5 bases, leaving 7 bases of the junction unmatched.

V and J are TRBV30 and TRBJ1-2; a weak D match, TRBD1 (6 bases). CDR3 size: 19 residues. Trimming took off 3 bases at V and 7 bases at J, with 33 bases between the two ends. Germline CDR1 is GTSNPN and CDR2 is SVGIG (reference sequence). The DNA for the CDR3 is TGTGCCTGGAGACAACACCACACCAGGGGCGGGTTCTACTATCGTGGCTACACCTTC. Encoded protein: CAWRQHHTRGGFYYRGYTF.